The entry below gives a single T cell receptor beta chain sequence along with its context. The V and J ends lost 2 bases and 3 bases respectively, with 10 bases between them. CDR3 size: 14 residues. Germline CDR1 and CDR2: MDHEN and SYDVKM. The data were obtained in a study of cytomegalovirus exposure and HLA in healthy donors. Primers for the PCR totalled 60 Vbeta and 13 Jbeta. Assay used: immunoSEQ multiplex PCR; TCRdb lists only in-frame clones, some missing. This table holds approximately 290,000 clones, 80% found once. The sample taken for sequencing was PBMCs. This sequence was found in a girl aged 2-10 years in good health and CMV-seronegative. The chain carries TRBV28 and TRBJ1-2; the D gene is possibly TRBD1 (5 bases). The CDR3 here is CASSLPRVYYGYTF. CDR3 sequence (DNA): TGTGCCAGCAGTTTACCCAGGGTATACTATGGCTACACCTTC.